Below, 10 T cell receptor beta chains from the same sample are listed, as sequenced in a study of blood T cell repertoires in COVID-19. The data were produced by immunoSEQ multiplex PCR, yet TCRdb's version contains in-frame clones alone and is incomplete. The data hold approximately 69,000 clones, with roughly 82% observed a single time. Sequencing was done on a sample of peripheral blood. The receptor set was obtained from a woman aged 55-70 years with acute or convalescent COVID-19.

The chain couples TRBV7-6 to TRBJ2-1, with 7 bases aligning to TRBD1. The germline V gene encodes CDR1 SGHVS and CDR2 FNYEAQ. This CDR3 comprises 17 residues. With V trimmed by 1 base and J by 0 bases, 6 bases remained unmatched. In DNA, the CDR3 is TGTGCCAGCAGCTTAGAGGCAGGGGACAGCTCCTACAATGAGCAGTTCTTC. It specifies CASSLEAGDSSYNEQFF.

The rearrangement joins TRBV30 to TRBJ2-3, with D possibly TRBD2 on 6 matching bases. This CDR3 region has 14 residues. The germline V gene has CDR1 GTSNPN and CDR2 SVGIG (reference sequence). The V end was cut by 3 bases, the J end by 2 bases, with 12 bases between. The CDR3 sequence: CAWSGGLHTDTQYF. As DNA, the CDR3 is TGTGCCTGGAGCGGAGGACTACACACAGATACGCAGTATTTT.

CDR3 DNA sequence: TGTGCCAGCAGCGGCGGACTAGCAACGTTACCCGGGGAGACCCAGTACTTC. Amino acids: CASSGGLATLPGETQYF. The chain is built from TRBV5-4 and TRBJ2-5, with 8 bases fitting TRBD2. CDR1 SGHNT and CDR2 YYREEE come from the germline V gene (reference sequence). After removal of 4 bases from V and 5 bases from J, the junction contained 16 bases not matched to a gene. The CDR3 loop spans 17 amino acids.

This chain joins TRBV6-5 and TRBJ1-2, with D tentatively TRBD1 (6 bases). The CDR3 is 15 residues long. Looked up from germline, CDR1 is MNHEY and CDR2 is SVGAGI. Trimming removed 6 bases at V and 4 bases at J, with 18 bases between. CDR3 DNA sequence: TGTGCCAGCAGCAAGTTACAGGGCCGGGGCTATGGCTACACCTTC. Translation gives CASSKLQGRGYGYTF.

V usage is TRBV27 and J usage is TRBJ1-5; no definite D call. Germline assignment: CDR1 MNHEY and CDR2 SMNVEV (reference sequence). The germline V and J ends were trimmed by 3 bases and 4 bases, with 19 bases remaining between them. The CDR3 spans 17 residues. This chain's CDR3 is CASSFSASRGANQPQHF. CDR3 sequence (DNA): TGTGCCAGCAGTTTTAGCGCCAGCCGGGGAGCTAATCAGCCCCAGCATTTT.

The chain couples TRBV7-2 to TRBJ1-3; D remains ambiguous. The CDR3 length is 14 residues. CDR1 SGHTA and CDR2 FQGNSA come from the germline V gene. With 6 bases removed from V and 1 base from J, the gap between germline ends came to 10 bases. This chain's CDR3 is CASSRETSGNTIYF. The CDR3 region has the DNA TGTGCCAGCAGTCGGGAGACTTCTGGAAACACCATATATTTT.

This CDR3 is CASSYTSGTYNEQFF. CDR3 in DNA: TGTGCCAGCAGTTATACTAGCGGAACCTACAATGAGCAGTTCTTC. The chain joins TRBV27 to TRBJ2-1, with 8 bases fitting TRBD2. This CDR3 is 15 amino acids long. J was trimmed by 2 bases and V by 4 bases; bases with no gene match: 4. In germline, CDR1 is MNHEY, CDR2 SMNVEV (reference sequence).

V usage is TRBV19 and J usage is TRBJ2-1; maybe TRBD1 (5 bases). CDR3 length: 15 amino acids. The V gene's germline CDR1 is LNHDA and CDR2 SQIVND (reference sequence). V was cut by 3 bases and J by 3 bases, with 12 bases left in between. CDR3 nucleotides: TGTGCCAGTAGTATTGGGCAGGGAAGCTACAATGAGCAGTTCTTC. Protein: CASSIGQGSYNEQFF. The variable domain in full, with the rest retrieved from reference TRBV19 and TRBJ2-1, is DGGITQSPKYLFRKEGQNVTLSCEQNLNHDAMYWYRQDPGQGLRLIYYSQIVNDFQKGDIAEGYSVSREKKESFPLTVTSAQKNPTAFYLCASSIGQGSYNEQFFGPGTRLTVL.

This clone has a single count. V and J are TRBV19 and TRBJ2-7; perhaps TRBD1 as D (6 bases). CDR3 length: 15 amino acids. The V gene's germline CDR1 is LNHDA and CDR2 SQIVND (reference sequence). V lost 5 bases and J 3 bases, leaving 17 bases between the germline ends. CDR3 in DNA: TGTGCCAGTAGTTCCGGGACAACAGGAAACTACGAGCAGTACTTC. Its translation: CASSSGTTGNYEQYF.

The chain recombines TRBV10-3 with TRBJ1-1, with 8 bases that match TRBD1. Looked up from germline, CDR1 is ENHRY and CDR2 is SYGVKD. V lost 2 bases, J lost 4 bases, and 3 bases stayed unmatched. This CDR3 comprises 14 residues. The DNA of the CDR3 is TGTGCCATCAGTGAGATCGGACAGGGCACTGAAGCTTTCTTT. Translated: CAISEIGQGTEAFF.